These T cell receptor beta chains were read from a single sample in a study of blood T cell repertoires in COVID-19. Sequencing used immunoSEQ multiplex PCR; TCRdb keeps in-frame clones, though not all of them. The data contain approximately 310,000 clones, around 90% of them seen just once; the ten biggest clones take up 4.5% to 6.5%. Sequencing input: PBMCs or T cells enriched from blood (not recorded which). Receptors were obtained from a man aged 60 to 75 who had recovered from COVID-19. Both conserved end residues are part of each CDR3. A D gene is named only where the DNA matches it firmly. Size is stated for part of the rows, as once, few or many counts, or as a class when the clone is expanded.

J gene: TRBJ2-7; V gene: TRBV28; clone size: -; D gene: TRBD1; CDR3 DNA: TGTGCCAGCAGAGCTCCGGGACAGGGAGGGTACGAGCAGTACTTC; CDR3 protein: CASRAPGQGGYEQYF
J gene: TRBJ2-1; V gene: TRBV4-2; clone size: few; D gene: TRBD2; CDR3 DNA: TGTGCCAGCAGCCAGGAGGGGCTAGCGGGAGTACGGAATGAGCAGTTCTTC; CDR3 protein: CASSQEGLAGVRNEQFF
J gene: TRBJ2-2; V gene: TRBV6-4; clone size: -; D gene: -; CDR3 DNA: TGTGCCAGCAGTGAAACTAACATGGGGGACATTAGCACCGGGGAGCTGTTTTTT; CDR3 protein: CASSETNMGDISTGELFF
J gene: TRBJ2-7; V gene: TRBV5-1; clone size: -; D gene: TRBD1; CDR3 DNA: TGCGCCAGCAGCGGCGGGACAGGGGTTACCTACGAGCAGTACTTC; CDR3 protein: CASSGGTGVTYEQYF
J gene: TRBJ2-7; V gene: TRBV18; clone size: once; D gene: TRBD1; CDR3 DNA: TGTGCCAGCTCACCAACAGGGGGTGACTACGAGCAGTACTTC; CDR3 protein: CASSPTGGDYEQYF
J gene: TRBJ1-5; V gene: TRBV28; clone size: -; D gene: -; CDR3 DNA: TGTGCCAGCAGTGCCCAGGAGGGTTCGGCGAACAATCAGCCCCAGCATTTT; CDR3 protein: CASSAQEGSANNQPQHF
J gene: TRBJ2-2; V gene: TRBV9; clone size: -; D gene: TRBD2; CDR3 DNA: TGTGCCAGCAGCGGGACTCAGCGGGAGCTAAGGGGCGGGGAGCTGTTTTTT; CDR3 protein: CASSGTQRELRGGELFF
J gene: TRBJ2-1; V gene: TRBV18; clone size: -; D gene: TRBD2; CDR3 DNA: TGTGCCAGCTCACGGACTAGTTCTCCCTCCTACAATGAGCAGTTCTTC; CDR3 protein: CASSRTSSPSYNEQFF
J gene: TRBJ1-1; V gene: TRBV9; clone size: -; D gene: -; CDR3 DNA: TGTGCCAGCAGCGGACGAACAGGTCACGGAAGGGGAACTGAAGCTTTCTTT; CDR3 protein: CASSGRTGHGRGTEAFF
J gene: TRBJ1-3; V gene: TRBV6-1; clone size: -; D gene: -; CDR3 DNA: TGTGCCAGCAGTGAGGACACCCGGTTCGGAAACACCATATATTTT; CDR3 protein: CASSEDTRFGNTIYF
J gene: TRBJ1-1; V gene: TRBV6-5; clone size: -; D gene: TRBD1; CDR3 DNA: TGTGCCAGCAGTCGTCCGACAGGGGTGAACACTGAAGCTTTCTTT; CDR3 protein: CASSRPTGVNTEAFF
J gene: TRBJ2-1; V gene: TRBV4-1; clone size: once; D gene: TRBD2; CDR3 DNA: TGCGCCAGCAGCCAAGACGTCGGGGGGGCTTACAATGAGCAGTTCTTC; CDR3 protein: CASSQDVGGAYNEQFF
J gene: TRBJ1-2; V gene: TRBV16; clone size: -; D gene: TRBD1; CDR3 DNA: TGTGCCAGCAGCCAACGGACAGGCACCTATGGCTACACCTTC; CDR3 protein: CASSQRTGTYGYTF
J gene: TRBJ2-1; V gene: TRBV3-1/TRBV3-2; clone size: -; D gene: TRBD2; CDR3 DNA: TGTGCCAGCAGCCCAGGCCGGGGACAGACGGGACTAGCGGGGCATAGTTGGAGGAATGAGCAGTTCTTC; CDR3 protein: CASSPGRGQTGLAGHSWRNEQFF
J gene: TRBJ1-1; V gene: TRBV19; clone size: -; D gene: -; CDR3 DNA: TGTGCCAGTAGTATAGCCAAGCGTTCTGGTGAAGCTTTCTTT; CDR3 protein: CASSIAKRSGEAFF
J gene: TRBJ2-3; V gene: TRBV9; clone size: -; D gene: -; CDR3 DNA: TGTGCCAGCAGCGTGGGCCGGGACTGGCTAGATGGAGATACGCAGTATTTT; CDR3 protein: CASSVGRDWLDGDTQYF